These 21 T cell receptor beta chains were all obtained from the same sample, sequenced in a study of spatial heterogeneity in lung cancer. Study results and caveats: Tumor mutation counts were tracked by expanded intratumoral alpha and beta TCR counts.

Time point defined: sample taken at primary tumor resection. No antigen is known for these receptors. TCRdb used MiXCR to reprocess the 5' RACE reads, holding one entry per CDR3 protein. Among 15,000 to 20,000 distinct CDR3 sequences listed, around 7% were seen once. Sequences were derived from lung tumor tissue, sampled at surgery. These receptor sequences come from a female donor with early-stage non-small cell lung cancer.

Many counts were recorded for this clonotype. Here the CDR3 DNA reads TGTGCCAGCAGTTATGGGGGACTAGTTGGGACCGGGGAGCTGTTTTTT. This translates into CASSYGGLVGTGELFF. V is TRBV6-5 and J is TRBJ2-2; 8 nucleotides match TRBD2. This CDR3 contains 16 residues. The trim removed 3 bases at V and 5 bases at J, leaving 8 bases unmatched. The germline CDR1 and CDR2 sequences are MNHEY and SVGAGI.

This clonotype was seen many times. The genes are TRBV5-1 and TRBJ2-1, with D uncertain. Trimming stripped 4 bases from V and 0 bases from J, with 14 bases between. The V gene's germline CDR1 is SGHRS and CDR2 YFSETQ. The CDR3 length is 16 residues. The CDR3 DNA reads TGCGCCAGCAGCCTCAATGAGTTGAGCTCCTACAATGAGCAGTTCTTC. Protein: CASSLNELSSYNEQFF. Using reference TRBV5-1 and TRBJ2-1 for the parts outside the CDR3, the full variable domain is KAGVTQTPRYLIKTRGQQVTLSCSPISGHRSVSWYQQTPGQGLQFLFEYFSETQRNKGNFPGRFSGRQFSNSRSEMNVSTLELGDSALYLCASSLNELSSYNEQFFGPGTRLTVL.

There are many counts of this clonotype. The CDR3 nucleotides are TGTGCCATCAGCGGGATTATCTACGAGCAGTACTTC. Translating it yields CAISGIIYEQYF. The chain is built from TRBV10-3 and TRBJ2-7; D is perhaps TRBD2 (5 bases). The CDR3 has 12 residues. Trimming pared 6 bases from V and 3 bases from J, leaving 9 bases between. Germline values: CDR1 ENHRY, CDR2 SYGVKD.

The CDR3 DNA sequence: TGTGCCAGCAGTCCAACCGCAGACAGCCACGAGCAGTACTTC. Translated, it gives CASSPTADSHEQYF. The rearrangement uses TRBV12-3 or TRBV12-4 and TRBJ2-7; a possible D gene is TRBD1 (5 bases). Deletions cut 5 bases from V and 5 bases from J, with 16 bases between. This CDR3 comprises 14 residues.

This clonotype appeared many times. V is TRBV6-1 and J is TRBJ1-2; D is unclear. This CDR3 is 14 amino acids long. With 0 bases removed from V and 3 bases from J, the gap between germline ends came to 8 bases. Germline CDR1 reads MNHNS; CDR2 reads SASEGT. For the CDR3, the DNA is TGTGCCAGCAGTGAAGCAGGCTTCGACTATGGCTACACCTTC. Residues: CASSEAGFDYGYTF.

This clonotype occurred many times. CDR3 region: CASSRDRGETQYF. Written as DNA, the CDR3 is TGTGCCAGCAGTAGAGACAGGGGGGAGACCCAGTACTTC. The rearrangement links TRBV6-5 to TRBJ2-5; 9 positions match TRBD1. The ends lost 5 bases at V and 5 bases at J; junction bases unmatched: 3. The length of the CDR3 is 13 residues. From germline, CDR1 is MNHEY and CDR2 SVGAGI.

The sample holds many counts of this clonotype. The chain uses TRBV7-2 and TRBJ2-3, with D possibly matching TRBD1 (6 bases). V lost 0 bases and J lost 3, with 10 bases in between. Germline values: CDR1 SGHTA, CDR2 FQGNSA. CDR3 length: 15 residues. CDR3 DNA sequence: TGTGCCAGCAGCTTAGCGGGGGCCGGAACAGATACGCAGTATTTT. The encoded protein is CASSLAGAGTDTQYF.

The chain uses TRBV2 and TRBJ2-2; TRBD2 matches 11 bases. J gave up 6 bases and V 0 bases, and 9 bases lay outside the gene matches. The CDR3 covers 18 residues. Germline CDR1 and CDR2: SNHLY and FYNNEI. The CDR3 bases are TGTGCCAGCAGTGAAGCCCGCATTAGCGGGGGGGCCCCCGGGGAGCTGTTTTTT. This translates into CASSEARISGGAPGELFF.

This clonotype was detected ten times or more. The CDR3 DNA reads TGTGCCAGTAGTATAGGTCTGGGGATCGAGACCCAGTACTTC. Protein product: CASSIGLGIETQYF. The rearrangement links TRBV19 to TRBJ2-5; no clear D. With 1 base removed from V and 5 bases from J, the gap between germline ends came to 11 bases. Germline loops: CDR1 LNHDA, CDR2 SQIVND (reference sequence). The CDR3 is 14 residues long.

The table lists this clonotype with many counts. This CDR3 reads CAISGRGRDTEAFF. The CDR3, as DNA: TGTGCCATCAGCGGCCGGGGCAGAGACACTGAAGCTTTCTTT. This chain connects TRBV10-3 to TRBJ1-1, with a tentative D call TRBD1 (5 bases). The germline V gene encodes CDR1 ENHRY and CDR2 SYGVKD. V lost 6 bases to trimming and J lost 3 bases, with 14 bases between them. The CDR3 contains 14 residues.

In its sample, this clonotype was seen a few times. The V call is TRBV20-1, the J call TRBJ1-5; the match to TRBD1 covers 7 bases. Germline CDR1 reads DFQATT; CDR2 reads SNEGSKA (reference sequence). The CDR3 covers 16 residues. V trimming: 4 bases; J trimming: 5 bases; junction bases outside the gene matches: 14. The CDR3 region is CSAKRQGSVDDQPQHF. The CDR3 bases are TGCAGTGCTAAAAGACAGGGAAGTGTGGACGATCAGCCCCAGCATTTT.

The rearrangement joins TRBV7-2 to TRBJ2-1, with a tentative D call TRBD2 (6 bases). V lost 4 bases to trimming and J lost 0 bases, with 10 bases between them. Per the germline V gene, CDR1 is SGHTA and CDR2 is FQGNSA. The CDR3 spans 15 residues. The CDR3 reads CASSSGESSYNEQFF. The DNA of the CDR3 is TGTGCCAGCAGCTCGGGGGAAAGCTCCTACAATGAGCAGTTCTTC.

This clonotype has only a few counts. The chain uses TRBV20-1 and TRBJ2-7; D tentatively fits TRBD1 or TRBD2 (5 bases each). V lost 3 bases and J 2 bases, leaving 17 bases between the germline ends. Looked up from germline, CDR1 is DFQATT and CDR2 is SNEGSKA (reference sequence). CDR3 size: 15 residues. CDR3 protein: CSARDGSGSPYEQYF. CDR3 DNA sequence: TGCAGTGCTAGGGACGGATCAGGGAGCCCCTACGAGCAGTACTTC.

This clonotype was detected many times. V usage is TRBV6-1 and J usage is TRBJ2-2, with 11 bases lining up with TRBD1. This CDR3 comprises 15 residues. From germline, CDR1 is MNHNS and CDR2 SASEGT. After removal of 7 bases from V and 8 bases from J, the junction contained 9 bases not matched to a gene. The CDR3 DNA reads TGTGCCAGCACATCCGGGACAGGGGGAGCAGGGGAGCTGTTTTTT. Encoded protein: CASTSGTGGAGELFF.

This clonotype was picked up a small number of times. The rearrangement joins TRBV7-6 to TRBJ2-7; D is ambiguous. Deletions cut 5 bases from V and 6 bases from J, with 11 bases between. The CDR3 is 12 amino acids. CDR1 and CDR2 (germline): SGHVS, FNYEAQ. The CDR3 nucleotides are TGTGCCAGCAGCCTAAATCCTAGCGAGCAGTACTTC. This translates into CASSLNPSEQYF.

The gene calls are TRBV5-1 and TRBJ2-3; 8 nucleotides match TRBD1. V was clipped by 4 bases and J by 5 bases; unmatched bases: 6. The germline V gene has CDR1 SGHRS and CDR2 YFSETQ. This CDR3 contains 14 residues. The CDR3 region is CASSPGQGQDTQYF. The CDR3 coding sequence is TGCGCCAGCAGCCCAGGACAGGGCCAAGATACGCAGTATTTT.

This CDR3 reads CASSLESQNTGELFF. The DNA for the CDR3 is TGTGCCAGCAGCTTGGAATCCCAAAACACCGGGGAGCTGTTTTTT. The chain links TRBV5-4 to TRBJ2-2; D not certain. With 0 bases removed from V and 2 bases from J, the gap between germline ends came to 8 bases. The germline V gene has CDR1 SGHNT and CDR2 YYREEE (reference sequence). CDR3 length equals 15 residues.

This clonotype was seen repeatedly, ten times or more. CDR3 protein: CASSIRGGGELFF. CDR3 DNA: TGTGCCAGCAGCATACGTGGCGGCGGGGAGCTGTTTTTT. The V gene is TRBV3-1, the J gene TRBJ2-2; no firm D call. The CDR3 covers 13 residues. Germline V lookup: CDR1 LGHDT, CDR2 YNNKEL (reference sequence). Trimming pared 5 bases from V and 7 bases from J, leaving 11 bases between. Variable domain in full (rest from reference TRBV3-1 and TRBJ2-2): DTAVSQTPKYLVTQMGNDKSIKCEQNLGHDTMYWYKQDSKKFLKIMFSYNNKELIINETVPNRFSPKSPDKAHLNLHINSLELGDSAVYFCASSIRGGGELFFGEGSRLTVL.

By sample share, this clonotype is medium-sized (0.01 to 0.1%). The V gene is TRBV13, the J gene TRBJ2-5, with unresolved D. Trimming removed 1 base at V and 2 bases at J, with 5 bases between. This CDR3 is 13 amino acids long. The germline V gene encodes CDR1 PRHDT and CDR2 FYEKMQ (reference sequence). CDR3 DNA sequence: TGTGCCAGCAGCTTAGCAGTACAAGAGACCCAGTACTTC. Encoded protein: CASSLAVQETQYF.

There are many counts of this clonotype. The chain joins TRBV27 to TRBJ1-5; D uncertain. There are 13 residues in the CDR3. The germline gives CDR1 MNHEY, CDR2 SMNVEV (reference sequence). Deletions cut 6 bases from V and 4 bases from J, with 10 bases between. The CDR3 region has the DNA TGTGCCAGCAGGACGGGAAGGAATCAGCCCCAGCATTTT. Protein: CASRTGRNQPQHF.

The CDR3 coding sequence is TGTGCCAGCAGCGCGAGTCCCCCGGTGGGAACAGATACGCAGTATTTT. This gives the protein CASSASPPVGTDTQYF. The chain employs TRBV9 and TRBJ2-3; D is undetermined. The V end was cut by 3 bases, the J end by 3 bases, with 17 bases between. Per germline, CDR1 SGDLS and CDR2 YYNGEE. The CDR3 totals 16 residues. The entire variable domain, with the rest obtained from reference TRBV9 and TRBJ2-3, is as follows: DSGVTQTPKHLITATGQRVTLRCSPRSGDLSVYWYQQSLDQGLQFLIQYYNGEERAKGNILERFSAQQFPDLHSELNLSSLELGDSALYFCASSASPPVGTDTQYFGPGTRLTVL.